This TCR beta chain was documented in a study of regulatory T cells in long-lasting Graves disease. The overall study: Graves' patients, newly diagnosed, had taken antithyroid drugs under 3 months.

There are 16 residues in the CDR3. The germline CDR1 and CDR2 sequences are SNHLY and FYNNEI. With V trimmed by 7 bases and J by 5 bases, 11 bases remained unmatched. Researchers made TCR beta libraries by using iRepertoire HTBI primers and running Arm-PCR on CDR3 regions. TCRdb ran MiXCR on the multiplex PCR reads and lists one entry per CDR3 protein. The data hold about 240,000 distinct CDR3 sequences, with around 20% observed a single time. Described time point: newly diagnosed GD, antithyroid drugs for less than 3 months. Isolated PBMC RNA provided the starting material for the TCR library. An endocrinology department in Xi'an, China, recruited the patients.

The chain combines TRBV2 with TRBJ2-4; 10 bases line up with TRBD2. The source was peripheral blood mononuclear cells (PBMCs), collected at new diagnosis, from a patient treated with antithyroid drugs. This receptor was identified in a female donor with Graves disease. The DNA of the CDR3 is TGTGCCAGCATGGGTGGGCTAGCGGGAGATGAAAACATTCAGTACTTC. It codes for CASMGGLAGDENIQYF.